The 13 T cell receptor beta chains reported below all come from one sample, sequenced in a study of CD4+ T cells in melanoma. Data came from immunoSEQ multiplex PCR; TCRdb stores just in-frame clones and leaves some out. There are around 10,000 clones in the sample; 65% to 70% occur only once, and about 10% lies in the top ten. The sample consisted of cells from a culture (not recorded whether cultured in vitro). These receptor sequences come from a human donor with melanoma.

The chain combines TRBV5-1 with TRBJ1-1, with TRBD1 identical over 8 bases. This CDR3 has 15 amino acids. Germline CDR1 is SGHRS and CDR2 is YFSETQ. Trimming cost V 4 bases and J 0 bases; bases outside gene matches: 5. Here the CDR3 reads CASSPDRGLNTEAFF. Here the CDR3 DNA reads TGCGCCAGCAGCCCTGACAGGGGCCTGAACACTGAAGCTTTCTTT.

This clone was detected a few times. The gene calls are TRBV7-3 and TRBJ2-1; 7 bases are shared with TRBD1. J lost 3 bases, V lost 5 bases, and 10 bases had no gene match. CDR3 length equals 16 residues. Germline-derived CDR1 and CDR2 are SGHTA and FQGTGA. CDR3 region: CASSPQQGLGYNEQFF. CDR3 bases: TGTGCCAGCAGCCCCCAACAGGGGCTGGGCTACAATGAGCAGTTCTTC.

This clone was counted between two and nine times. The rearrangement uses TRBV5-1 and TRBJ1-6; no clear D. This CDR3 has 13 residues. The ends were cut back, 7 bases at V and 10 bases at J, with 15 bases in the middle. Germline V CDR1 and CDR2: SGHRS, YFSETQ. The CDR3 region is CASSVKIDSPLHF. The CDR3 bases are TGCGCCAGCTCAGTGAAAATCGACTCACCCCTCCACTTT.

The chain links TRBV14 to TRBJ2-3; D not certain. The CDR3 contains 13 residues. V lost 6 bases and J lost 2, with 9 bases in between. Germline CDR1 and CDR2: SGHDN and FVKESK. CDR3 coding DNA: TGTGCCAGCAGTCGTTTCGCCACAGATACGCAGTATTTT. This encodes CASSRFATDTQYF.

This clone was picked up a small number of times. The chain recombines TRBV6-6 with TRBJ1-2; D possibly corresponds to TRBD1 (6 bases). The CDR3 totals 16 residues. Germline V gene lookup returns CDR1 MNHNY and CDR2 SVGAGI (reference sequence). Trimming shortened V by 2 bases and J by 10 bases, and 23 bases separated the two germline ends. DNA for the CDR3: TGTGCCAGCAGTTACGGGACATCCCCGTCCAATCCATACTACACCTTC. Protein product: CASSYGTSPSNPYYTF.

This clone was observed a handful of times. V is TRBV10-2 and J is TRBJ2-2, with D hard to call. Germline CDR1 is WSHSY and CDR2 is SAAADI. This CDR3 comprises 12 residues. The germline V and J ends were trimmed by 5 bases and 5 bases, with 6 bases remaining between them. CDR3 DNA sequence: TGCGCCAGCAGTCAGACGACCGGGGAGCTGTTTTTT. Encoded protein: CASSQTTGELFF.

This chain uses TRBV5-6 with TRBJ2-5, with TRBD1 matching 10 bases. CDR3 length: 13 amino acids. Germline-derived CDR1 and CDR2 are SGHDT and YYEEEE. V lost 3 bases, J lost 5 bases, and 1 base stayed unmatched. The CDR3 DNA reads as TGTGCCAGCAGCTGGACAGGGGGGGAGACCCAGTACTTC. Its translation: CASSWTGGETQYF.

J is TRBJ2-1 and V is TRBV7-2; D is possibly TRBD2 (7 bases). This CDR3 has 17 amino acids. The germline gives CDR1 SGHTA, CDR2 FQGNSA. V was shortened by 5 bases and J by 4 bases, with 21 bases between the two germline ends. The CDR3 DNA reads as TGTGCCAGCAGCCCCCGGCGGAGGCGGGGGCCTTACAATGAGCAGTTCTTC. Encoded protein: CASSPRRRRGPYNEQFF.

This clone was seen a few times. The chain recombines TRBV5-4 with TRBJ1-6; D is unresolved. V lost 0 bases and J lost 7, with 8 bases in between. Per germline, CDR1 SGHNT and CDR2 YYREEE (reference sequence). This CDR3 has 14 amino acids. CDR3 protein: CASSLEALNSPLHF. The CDR3 coding sequence is TGTGCCAGCAGCTTGGAGGCCCTAAATTCACCCCTCCACTTT. The whole variable domain, remainder taken from reference TRBV5-4 and TRBJ1-6, is ETGVTQSPTHLIKTRGQQVTLRCSSQSGHNTVSWYQQALGQGPQFIFQYYREEENGRGNFPPRFSGLQFPNYSSELNVNALELDDSALYLCASSLEALNSPLHFGNGTRLTVT.

This chain links TRBV2 with TRBJ2-1; possible D gene TRBD1, 5 bases. This CDR3 contains 14 residues. Trimming took 7 bases from V and 5 from J, leaving 15 bases between them. In germline, CDR1 is SNHLY, CDR2 FYNNEI. CDR3 sequence (DNA): TGTGCCAGCATTGGACATGAATTAAACAATGAGCAGTTCTTC. Translation gives CASIGHELNNEQFF. The full variable domain, in which reference TRBV2 and TRBJ2-1 provide the parts outside the CDR3, is EPEVTQTPSHQVTQMGQEVILRCVPISNHLYFYWYRQILGQKVEFLVSFYNNEISEKSEIFDDQFSVERPDGSNFTLKIRSTKLEDSAMYFCASIGHELNNEQFFGPGTRLTVL.

The chain recombines TRBV11-2 with TRBJ1-5, with D maybe TRBD1 (5 bases). The CDR3 contains 13 residues. Germline V gene lookup returns CDR1 SGHAT and CDR2 FQNNGV. The ends were cut back, 5 bases at V and 6 bases at J, with 11 bases in the middle. CDR3: CASSPPGGQPQHF. The CDR3 DNA is TGTGCCAGCAGCCCTCCGGGGGGTCAGCCCCAGCATTTT.

The chain is built from TRBV27 and TRBJ2-3; D may be TRBD2 (6 bases). Germline V gene sequence: CDR1 MNHEY, CDR2 SMNVEV (reference sequence). Trimming took off 1 base at V and 3 bases at J, with 8 bases between the two ends. This CDR3 contains 14 residues. The DNA of the CDR3 is TGTGCCAGCAGTTTATTCGGGAGTACAGATACGCAGTATTTT. As protein: CASSLFGSTDTQYF.

The rearrangement uses TRBV19 and TRBJ1-4, with D tentatively TRBD1 (6 bases). Germline loops: CDR1 LNHDA, CDR2 SQIVND (reference sequence). V lost 5 bases and J lost 7, with 17 bases in between. This CDR3 contains 15 residues. This CDR3 is CASSQLAAGVEKLFF. DNA for the CDR3: TGTGCCAGTAGTCAACTCGCGGCAGGGGTTGAAAAACTGTTTTTT.